One and the same sample provided the 24 T cell receptor beta chains below, sequenced in a study of blood T cell repertoires in COVID-19 (dated by TCRdb to about 2020). To prepare the library, the immunoSEQ multiplex PCR assay was applied. In its TCRdb copy, this immuneACCESS table keeps in-frame sequences only and misses some clones. Where compared with another copy, unresolved V genes explain less than half of these, and the others have no known cause. For this sample there are 140,000 to 150,000 clones; 85% to 90% appear just once. Around 6.1% of the sample lies in the top ten. The sequencing sample was made of peripheral blood. The receptor set was obtained from an elderly man with acute or convalescent COVID-19.

This rearrangement joins TRBV7-2 to TRBJ2-1; TRBD1 is a possible D gene (6 bases). This CDR3 has 13 residues. Germline V gene data show CDR1 as SGHTA and CDR2 as FQGNSA. Trimming removed 3 bases at V and 6 bases at J, with 9 bases between. The CDR3 DNA reads as TGTGCCAGCAGCTTTCAGGGGAGCAATGAGCAGTTCTTC. Translating gives CASSFQGSNEQFF.

The rearrangement joins TRBV27 to TRBJ1-2; tentatively, D is TRBD1 (6 bases). Looked up from germline, CDR1 is MNHEY and CDR2 is SMNVEV (reference sequence). V lost 6 bases, J lost 9 bases, and 17 bases lay in between. The CDR3 is 13 residues long. The CDR3 region is CASRIREQGSYTF. CDR3 nucleotide sequence: TGTGCCAGCAGGATTCGTGAACAGGGAAGCTACACCTTC.

The table lists this clone with a few counts. The DNA for the CDR3 is TGCGCCAGCAGCTTCAGGACAGACCACTCTGGAAACACCATATATTTT. It specifies CASSFRTDHSGNTIYF. This rearrangement joins TRBV10-1 to TRBJ1-3, with D possibly TRBD1 on 6 matching bases. V shed 6 bases and J shed 0 bases, with 15 bases lying between them. This CDR3 spans 16 amino acids. Germline CDR1 WNHNN, CDR2 SYGVQD (reference sequence).

The chain links TRBV6-1 to TRBJ1-4, with TRBD1 matching 7 bases. The germline V gene encodes CDR1 MNHNS and CDR2 SASEGT. V shed 4 bases and J 4 bases; nucleotides not matched to a gene: 9. The CDR3 runs to 16 residues. Here the CDR3 reads CASSVSWGQLNEKLFF. The CDR3 DNA sequence: TGTGCCAGCAGTGTTTCGTGGGGACAGCTTAATGAAAAACTGTTTTTT.

The chain carries TRBV5-1 and TRBJ2-1; TRBD1 matches 10 bases. The CDR3 spans 14 residues. Germline V gene sequence: CDR1 SGHRS, CDR2 YFSETQ. Losses at the gene ends were 0 bases for V and 10 bases for J; bases not matched to a gene: 4. For the CDR3, the DNA is TGCGCCAGCAGCTTGGAAGGGACAGGGGTCGAGCAGTTCTTC. Residues: CASSLEGTGVEQFF.

The chain uses TRBV3-1 (or the pseudogene TRBV3-2) and TRBJ1-1; D is ambiguous. Between the trimmed V and J ends, which lost 4 bases and 2 bases, there was a span of 14 bases. This CDR3 is 15 amino acids long. In germline, CDR1 is LGHDT, CDR2 YNNKEL (reference sequence). The CDR3 reads CASSPGLEGNTEAFF. CDR3 bases: TGTGCCAGCAGCCCCGGACTCGAGGGAAACACTGAAGCTTTCTTT.

The genes are TRBV6-1 and TRBJ2-1, with D tentatively TRBD1 (6 bases). Germline lookup yields CDR1 MNHNS and CDR2 SASEGT. The CDR3 has 15 residues. The V and J ends lost 3 bases and 4 bases respectively, with 13 bases between them. The CDR3, as DNA: TGTGCCAGCAGTGAGATGACAGGCGATTACAATGAGCAGTTCTTC. Translating it yields CASSEMTGDYNEQFF.

This clone was seen just once. The rearrangement joins TRBV19 to TRBJ2-3, with a possible D match to TRBD2 (5 bases). The CDR3 has 16 residues. The V end lost 6 bases, the J end lost 6 bases, and 22 bases lay between the germline ends. From germline, CDR1 is LNHDA and CDR2 SQIVND (reference sequence). The CDR3 reads CASSQLLAGSRDTQYF. In DNA, the CDR3 is TGTGCCAGTAGCCAACTCCTAGCAGGATCCCGGGATACGCAGTATTTT.

The V gene is TRBV11-2, the J gene TRBJ2-3; 8 bases are a match to TRBD2. The V gene end was trimmed by 5 bases and the J gene end by 5 bases; junction bases not matched to a gene: 9. Germline CDR1 reads SGHAT; CDR2 reads FQNNGV. This CDR3 is built from 15 residues. The chain's CDR3 is CASSTQGGGLDTQYF. CDR3 nucleotides: TGTGCCAGCAGCACACAAGGCGGGGGGCTAGATACGCAGTATTTT. Using reference TRBV11-2 and TRBJ2-3 for the parts outside the CDR3, the full variable domain is EAGVAQSPRYKIIEKRQSVAFWCNPISGHATLYWYQQILGQGPKLLIQFQNNGVVDDSQLPKDRFSAERLKGVDSTLKIQPAKLEDSAVYLCASSTQGGGLDTQYFGPGTRLTVL.

This clone was picked up a small number of times. This chain joins TRBV7-9 and TRBJ2-5; TRBD2 agrees at 7 bases. The CDR3 spans 13 residues. Germline CDR1 is SEHNR and CDR2 is FQNEAQ (reference sequence). Trimming removed 5 bases from V and 5 bases from J; junction bases left unmatched: 5. The CDR3 loop is CASSRPRGETQYF. The CDR3 DNA reads as TGTGCCAGCAGCCGACCGCGGGGGGAGACCCAGTACTTC.

The rearrangement joins TRBV5-8 to TRBJ1-2, with unresolved D. CDR3 length: 13 amino acids. Germline V gene sequence: CDR1 SGHTS, CDR2 YDEGEE. With 1 base removed from V and 1 base from J, the gap between germline ends came to 5 bases. CDR3 sequence (DNA): TGTGCCAGCAGCTTGCGCGGTAACTATGGCTACACCTTC. It codes for CASSLRGNYGYTF.

V and J are TRBV5-1 and TRBJ2-5; D remains unclear. The germline gives CDR1 SGHRS, CDR2 YFSETQ. Trimming stripped 0 bases from V and 5 bases from J, with 11 bases between. This CDR3 comprises 14 residues. CDR3 nucleotide sequence: TGCGCCAGCAGCTTGGCTATCGCCGGTGAGACCCAGTACTTC. As protein: CASSLAIAGETQYF.

This chain links TRBV28 with TRBJ1-2; no firm D call. CDR1 MDHEN and CDR2 SYDVKM come from the germline V gene. V was pared by 4 bases and J by 7 bases, with 22 bases between. The CDR3 runs 16 residues. CDR3 protein: CASSSLSTGGKGGYTF. DNA of the CDR3: TGTGCCAGCAGTTCCCTATCCACGGGTGGTAAAGGTGGCTACACCTTC.

The chain is built from TRBV5-1 and TRBJ2-7; 10 bases align to TRBD1. The ends lost 2 bases at V and 4 bases at J; junction bases unmatched: 3. The CDR3 loop spans 14 amino acids. Germline V gene lookup returns CDR1 SGHRS and CDR2 YFSETQ. The CDR3 region has the DNA TGCGCCAGCAGCTTTAGGACAGGGGGATACGAGCAGTACTTC. Protein: CASSFRTGGYEQYF.

The V and J genes are TRBV4-1 and TRBJ1-1; D is ambiguous. The CDR3 is made up of 14 amino acids. V shed 2 bases and J shed 5 bases, with 12 bases lying between them. CDR1 is MGHRA, CDR2 YSYEKL, per germline. The CDR3 region has the DNA TGCGCCAGCAGCCAACCGGGGAGGAGGACTGAAGCTTTCTTT. It is translated as CASSQPGRRTEAFF.

The V and J genes are TRBV2 and TRBJ1-4; a possible D gene is TRBD1 (6 bases). The length of the CDR3 is 14 residues. CDR1 and CDR2 (germline): SNHLY, FYNNEI. V dropped 6 bases and J dropped 0 bases, with 8 bases sitting between them. The CDR3 DNA sequence: TGTGCCAGCAGGAGGACAGCAACTAATGAAAAACTGTTTTTT. Translation: CASRRTATNEKLFF. Based on the CDR3 plus reference TRBV2 and TRBJ1-4, the full variable domain is EPEVTQTPSHQVTQMGQEVILRCVPISNHLYFYWYRQILGQKVEFLVSFYNNEISEKSEIFDDQFSVERPDGSNFTLKIRSTKLEDSAMYFCASRRTATNEKLFFGSGTQLSVL.

This clone was seen just once. The CDR3 DNA reads as TGTGCCTGGAGTGTACAGGGGAATTCACCCCTCCACTTT. Protein sequence: CAWSVQGNSPLHF. This sequence joins TRBV30 and TRBJ1-6; 7 nucleotides match TRBD1. The V and J ends lost 0 bases and 7 bases, in that order; junction bases with no gene match: 0. Germline CDR1 and CDR2: GTSNPN and SVGIG (reference sequence). The CDR3 is made up of 13 amino acids.

V is TRBV9 and J is TRBJ1-6, with a possible D match to TRBD1 (5 bases). From germline, CDR1 is SGDLS and CDR2 YYNGEE. The CDR3 length is 14 residues. V lost 3 bases to trimming and J lost 2 bases, with 6 bases between them. The CDR3 sequence: CASSATAYNSPLHF. The CDR3 DNA is TGTGCCAGCAGCGCGACAGCCTATAATTCACCCCTCCACTTT.

The chain uses TRBV6-1 and TRBJ2-7; TRBD1 matches at 11 bases. This CDR3 is built from 15 residues. CDR1 MNHNS and CDR2 SASEGT come from the germline V gene. Trimming removed 1 base from V and 5 bases from J; junction bases left unmatched: 4. The CDR3 bases are TGTGCCAGCAGTGAAGTCGGGACAGGGGGTAACGAGCAGTACTTC. This codes for CASSEVGTGGNEQYF.

The chain joins TRBV6-1 to TRBJ1-3, with D tentatively TRBD1 (5 bases). Trimming took off 1 base at V and 0 bases at J, with 10 bases between the two ends. The CDR3 extends over 16 amino acids. Germline CDR1 reads MNHNS; CDR2 reads SASEGT. DNA for the CDR3: TGTGCCAGCAGTGAAGTGGTGGGGCACTCTGGAAACACCATATATTTT. This sequence encodes CASSEVVGHSGNTIYF.

The V and J genes are TRBV19 and TRBJ2-5, with 7 bases that match TRBD1. Germline assignment: CDR1 LNHDA and CDR2 SQIVND (reference sequence). The ends lost 6 bases at V and 9 bases at J; junction bases unmatched: 7. This CDR3 has 12 amino acids. CDR3 coding DNA: TGTGCCAGTAGGTCGCCACAGGGGTCCCAGTACTTC. It encodes CASRSPQGSQYF.

This chain connects TRBV3-1 (or the pseudogene TRBV3-2) to TRBJ1-1; 12 bases align to TRBD1. The CDR3 spans 14 residues. V trimming: 1 base; J trimming: 11 bases; junction bases outside the gene matches: 5. Germline assignment: CDR1 LGHDT and CDR2 YNNKEL (reference sequence). This chain's CDR3 is CASSQGGTGGLAFF. The CDR3 DNA follows: TGTGCCAGCAGCCAAGGCGGGACAGGGGGCTTGGCTTTCTTT.

The V and J genes are TRBV5-1 and TRBJ2-7; D is perhaps TRBD2 (5 bases). This CDR3 is 12 amino acids long. The ends were cut back, 1 base at V and 7 bases at J, with 9 bases in the middle. Germline V gene lookup returns CDR1 SGHRS and CDR2 YFSETQ. The CDR3 region is CASSLFGEEQYF. Written as DNA, the CDR3 is TGCGCCAGCAGCTTGTTCGGGGAAGAGCAGTACTTC.

In regard to this clone: This CDR3 is also generated by other DNA sequences in the sample. The chain employs TRBV18 and TRBJ1-1, with 8 nucleotides matching TRBD1. This CDR3 spans 14 amino acids. The germline V gene encodes CDR1 KGHSH and CDR2 LQKENI. The J segment lost 3 bases and the V segment lost 3 bases, leaving 3 bases of the junction unmatched. DNA of the CDR3: TGTGCCAGCTCACCCTTGACAGGGGACACTGAAGCTTTCTTT. Translated, it gives CASSPLTGDTEAFF.